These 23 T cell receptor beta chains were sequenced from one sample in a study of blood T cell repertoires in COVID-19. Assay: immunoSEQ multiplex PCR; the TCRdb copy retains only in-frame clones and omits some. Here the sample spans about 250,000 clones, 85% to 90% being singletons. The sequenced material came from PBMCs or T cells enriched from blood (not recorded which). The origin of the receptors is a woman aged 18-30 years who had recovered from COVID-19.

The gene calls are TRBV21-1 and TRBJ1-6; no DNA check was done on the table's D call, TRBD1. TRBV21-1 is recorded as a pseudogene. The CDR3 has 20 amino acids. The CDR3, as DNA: TGTGCCAGCAGCAAAGCCGCGGGACAGCGCCCTTTCTCCTATAATTCACCCCTCCACTTT. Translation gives CASSKAAGQRPFSYNSPLHF.

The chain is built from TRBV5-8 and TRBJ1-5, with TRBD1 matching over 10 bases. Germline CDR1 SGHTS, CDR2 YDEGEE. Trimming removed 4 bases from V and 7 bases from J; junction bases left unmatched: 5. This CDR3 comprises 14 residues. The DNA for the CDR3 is TGTGCCAGCAGCGACGGACAGGGGGGACAGCCCCAGCATTTT. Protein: CASSDGQGGQPQHF.

Written as DNA, the CDR3 is TGTGCCAGCAGCCTCGAGCGGACCACAGATACGCAGTATTTT. Amino acid sequence: CASSLERTTDTQYF. The chain links TRBV9 to TRBJ2-3; weak D call: TRBD2 (5 bases). V was cut by 4 bases and J by 2 bases, with 11 bases left in between. CDR1 is SGDLS and CDR2 is YYNGEE in the germline V gene. CDR3 size: 14 residues.

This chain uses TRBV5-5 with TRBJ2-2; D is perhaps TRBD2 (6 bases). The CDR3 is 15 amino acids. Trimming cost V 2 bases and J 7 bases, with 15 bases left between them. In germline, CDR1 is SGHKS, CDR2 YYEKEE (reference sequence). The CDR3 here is CASSLVAGGDGELFF. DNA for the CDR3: TGTGCCAGCAGCTTAGTAGCAGGCGGGGACGGGGAGCTGTTTTTT. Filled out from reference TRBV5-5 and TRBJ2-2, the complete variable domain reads DAGVTQSPTHLIKTRGQQVTLRCSPISGHKSVSWYQQVLGQGPQFIFQYYEKEERGRGNFPDRFSARQFPNYSSELNVNALLLGDSALYLCASSLVAGGDGELFFGEGSRLTVL.

The CDR3: CASSPRLDSYEQYF. In DNA form, the CDR3 reads TGTGCCAGCAGTCCAAGACTGGACTCCTACGAGCAGTACTTC. The chain has TRBV6-6 and TRBJ2-7, with D unclear. The CDR3 has 14 amino acids. CDR1 MNHNY and CDR2 SVGAGI come from the germline V gene (reference sequence). The V gene lost 5 bases and the J gene lost 0 bases, with 11 bases spanning the gap.

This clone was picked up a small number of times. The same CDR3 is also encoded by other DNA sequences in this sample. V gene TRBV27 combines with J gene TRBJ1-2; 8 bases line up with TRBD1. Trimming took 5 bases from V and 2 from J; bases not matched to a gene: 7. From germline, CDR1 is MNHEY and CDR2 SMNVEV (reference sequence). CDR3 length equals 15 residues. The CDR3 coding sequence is TGTGCCAGCAGTCTCTACAGGGGGGCGAACTATGGCTACACCTTC. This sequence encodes CASSLYRGANYGYTF.

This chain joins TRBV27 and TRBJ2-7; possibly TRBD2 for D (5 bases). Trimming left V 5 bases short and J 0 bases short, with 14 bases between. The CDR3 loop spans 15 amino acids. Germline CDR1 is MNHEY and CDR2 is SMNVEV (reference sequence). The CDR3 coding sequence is TGTGCCAGCAGTCTACGGGGAGAGGCCTCCTACGAGCAGTACTTC. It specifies CASSLRGEASYEQYF.

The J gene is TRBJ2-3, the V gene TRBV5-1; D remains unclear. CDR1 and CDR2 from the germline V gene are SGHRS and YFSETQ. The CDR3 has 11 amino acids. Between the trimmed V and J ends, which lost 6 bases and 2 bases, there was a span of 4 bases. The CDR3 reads CASTITDTQYF. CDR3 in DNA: TGCGCCAGCACCATCACAGATACGCAGTATTTT.

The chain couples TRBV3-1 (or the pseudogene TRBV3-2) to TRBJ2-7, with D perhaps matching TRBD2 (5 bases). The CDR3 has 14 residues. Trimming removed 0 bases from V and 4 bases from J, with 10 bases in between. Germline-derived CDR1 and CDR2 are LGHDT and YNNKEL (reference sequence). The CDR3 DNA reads TGTGCCAGCAGCCAAGAGGCTAGCTGGTACGAGCAGTACTTC. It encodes CASSQEASWYEQYF.

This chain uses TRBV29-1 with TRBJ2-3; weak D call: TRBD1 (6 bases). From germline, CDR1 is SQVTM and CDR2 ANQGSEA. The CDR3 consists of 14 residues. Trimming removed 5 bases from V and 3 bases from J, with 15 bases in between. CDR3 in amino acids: CSVSGQLGTDTQYF. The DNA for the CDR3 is TGCAGCGTTTCTGGACAGTTGGGGACAGATACGCAGTATTTT.

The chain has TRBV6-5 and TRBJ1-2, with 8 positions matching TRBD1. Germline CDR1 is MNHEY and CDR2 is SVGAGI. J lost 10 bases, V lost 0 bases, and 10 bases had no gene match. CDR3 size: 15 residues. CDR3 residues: CASSYSTIRQGTYTF. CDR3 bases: TGTGCCAGCAGTTACTCGACTATCAGACAGGGGACCTACACCTTC.

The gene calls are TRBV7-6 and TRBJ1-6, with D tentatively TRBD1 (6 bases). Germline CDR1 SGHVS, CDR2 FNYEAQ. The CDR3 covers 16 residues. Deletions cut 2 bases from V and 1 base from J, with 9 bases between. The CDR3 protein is CASSLTGSSYNSPLHF. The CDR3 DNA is TGTGCCAGCAGCTTAACAGGGTCGTCCTATAATTCACCCCTCCACTTT.

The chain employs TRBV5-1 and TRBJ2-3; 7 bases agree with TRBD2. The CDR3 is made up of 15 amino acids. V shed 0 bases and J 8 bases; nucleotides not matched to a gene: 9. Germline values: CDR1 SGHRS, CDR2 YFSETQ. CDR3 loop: CASSLGRGLKFTQYF. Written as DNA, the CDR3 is TGCGCCAGCAGCTTGGGACGGGGACTAAAGTTTACGCAGTATTTT.

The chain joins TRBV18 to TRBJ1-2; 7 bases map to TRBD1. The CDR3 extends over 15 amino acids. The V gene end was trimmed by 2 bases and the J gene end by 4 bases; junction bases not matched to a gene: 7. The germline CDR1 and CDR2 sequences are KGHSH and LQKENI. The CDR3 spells CASSPIAGGGYGYTF. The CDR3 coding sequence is TGTGCCAGCTCACCAATCGCAGGGGGAGGCTATGGCTACACCTTC.

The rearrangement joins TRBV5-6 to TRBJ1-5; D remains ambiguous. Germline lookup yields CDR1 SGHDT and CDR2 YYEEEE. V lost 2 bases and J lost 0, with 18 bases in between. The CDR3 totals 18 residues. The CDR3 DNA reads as TGTGCCAGCAGCTTCGGTCCAGATCGACTGTATAGCAATCAGCCCCAGCATTTT. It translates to CASSFGPDRLYSNQPQHF.

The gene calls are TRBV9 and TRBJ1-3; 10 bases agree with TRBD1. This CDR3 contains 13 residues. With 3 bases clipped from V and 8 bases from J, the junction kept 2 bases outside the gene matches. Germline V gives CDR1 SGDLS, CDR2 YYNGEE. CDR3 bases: TGTGCCAGCAGCGGACAGGGGGCGGACACCATATATTTT. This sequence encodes CASSGQGADTIYF.

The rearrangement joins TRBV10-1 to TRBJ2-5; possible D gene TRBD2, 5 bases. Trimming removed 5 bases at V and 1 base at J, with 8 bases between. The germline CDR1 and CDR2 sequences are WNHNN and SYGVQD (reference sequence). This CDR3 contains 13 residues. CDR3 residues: CASSLSGQETQYF. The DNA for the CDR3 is TGCGCCAGCAGTCTGAGCGGCCAAGAGACCCAGTACTTC.

The CDR3 DNA reads as TGTGCCAGCAGCCCGGACAGGGTGGTTGATGAGCAGTTCTTC. Translation: CASSPDRVVDEQFF. V gene TRBV3-1 (or the pseudogene TRBV3-2) combines with J gene TRBJ2-1; TRBD1 matches 8 bases. J lost 8 bases, V lost 4 bases, and 7 bases had no gene match. Germline V CDR1 and CDR2: LGHDT, YNNKEL (reference sequence). CDR3 length: 14 amino acids.

The CDR3 loop reads CASSVGGSAGETQYF. Written as DNA, the CDR3 is TGTGCCAGCAGCGTAGGGGGCTCGGCGGGGGAGACCCAGTACTTC. The chain recombines TRBV9 with TRBJ2-5; D is possibly TRBD2 (6 bases). The V gene's germline CDR1 is SGDLS and CDR2 YYNGEE. The CDR3 sequence is 15 residues long. V gave up 0 bases and J gave up 5 bases, with 14 bases separating them. Looking up the rest from reference TRBV9 and TRBJ2-5 gives the full variable domain: DSGVTQTPKHLITATGQRVTLRCSPRSGDLSVYWYQQSLDQGLQFLIQYYNGEERAKGNILERFSAQQFPDLHSELNLSSLELGDSALYFCASSVGGSAGETQYFGPGTRLLVL.

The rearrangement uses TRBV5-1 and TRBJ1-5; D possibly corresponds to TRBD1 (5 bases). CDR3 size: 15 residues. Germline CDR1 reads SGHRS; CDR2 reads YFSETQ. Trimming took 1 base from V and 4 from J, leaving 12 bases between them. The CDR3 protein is CASSLSQGPNQPQHF. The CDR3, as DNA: TGCGCCAGCAGCTTGTCTCAGGGCCCGAATCAGCCCCAGCATTTT.

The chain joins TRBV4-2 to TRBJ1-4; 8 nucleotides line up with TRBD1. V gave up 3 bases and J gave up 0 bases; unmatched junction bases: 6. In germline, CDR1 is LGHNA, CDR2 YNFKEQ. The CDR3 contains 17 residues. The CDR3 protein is CASSQDRDLATNEKLFF. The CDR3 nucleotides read TGTGCCAGCAGCCAGGACAGGGATCTTGCAACTAATGAAAAACTGTTTTTT.

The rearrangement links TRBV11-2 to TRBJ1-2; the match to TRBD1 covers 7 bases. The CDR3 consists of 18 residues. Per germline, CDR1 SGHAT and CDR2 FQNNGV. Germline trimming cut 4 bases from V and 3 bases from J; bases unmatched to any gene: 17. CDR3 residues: CASSSPGQLPRGHYGYTF. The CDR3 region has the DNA TGTGCCAGCAGCTCACCGGGACAGCTACCCAGGGGACACTATGGCTACACCTTC.

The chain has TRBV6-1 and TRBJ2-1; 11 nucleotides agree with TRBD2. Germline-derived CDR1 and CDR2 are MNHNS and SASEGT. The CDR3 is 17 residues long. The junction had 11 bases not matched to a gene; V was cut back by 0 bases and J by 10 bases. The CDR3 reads CASSEAFLAGGPGEQFF. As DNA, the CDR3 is TGTGCCAGCAGTGAAGCGTTCCTAGCGGGGGGCCCTGGGGAGCAGTTCTTC.